The rows below give T cell receptor beta chains drawn from one sample of a study of CD4 T cells in relation to SARS-CoV-2 and coronaviruses. Their target antigens are unknown. Produced via immunoSEQ multiplex PCR; TCRdb's table is partial and in-frame only. This table has about 17,000 clones, more than 75% appearing once. The specimen was CD4+ T cells from PBMCs, cultured in vitro. The receptors were gathered from a human donor in good health. Each CDR3 is given with its conserved first and last residue. The order of the fields is V gene, clone size, D gene, J gene, CDR3 protein, CDR3 DNA. A D gene is named only where the DNA matches it firmly. Only part of the rows carry a size: once, few, many, or a class if the clone is expanded.

V gene: TRBV29-1; clone size: NA; D gene: TRBD1; J gene: TRBJ1-2; CDR3 protein: CSVANPGQGHYGYTF; CDR3 DNA: TGCAGCGTTGCAAATCCGGGACAGGGTCACTATGGCTACACCTTC
V gene: TRBV4-3; clone size: NA; D gene: TRBD2; J gene: TRBJ2-2; CDR3 protein: CASSHPSGGANTGELFF; CDR3 DNA: TGCGCCAGCAGCCACCCCAGCGGGGGGGCGAACACCGGGGAGCTGTTTTTT
V gene: TRBV12-5; clone size: NA; D gene: TRBD1; J gene: TRBJ1-5; CDR3 protein: CASGLLTGGASDQPQHF; CDR3 DNA: TGTGCTAGTGGTTTGTTAACAGGGGGCGCTTCCGATCAGCCCCAGCATTTT
V gene: TRBV5-1; clone size: NA; D gene: NA; J gene: TRBJ2-7; CDR3 protein: CASSSGQTYEQYF; CDR3 DNA: TGCGCCAGCAGCAGCGGGCAGACCTACGAGCAGTACTTC
V gene: TRBV5-1; clone size: NA; D gene: TRBD1; J gene: TRBJ2-5; CDR3 protein: CASSAGQEETQYF; CDR3 DNA: TGCGCCAGCAGCGCGGGACAGGAAGAGACCCAGTACTTC
V gene: TRBV2; clone size: few; D gene: TRBD1; J gene: TRBJ1-5; CDR3 protein: CASSEDRGQSQPQHF; CDR3 DNA: TGTGCCAGCAGTGAGGACAGGGGACAGTCGCAGCCCCAGCATTTT
V gene: TRBV12-3/TRBV12-4; clone size: NA; D gene: NA; J gene: TRBJ1-6; CDR3 protein: CASSLLFLHLHF; CDR3 DNA: TGTGCCAGCAGTTTACTTTTTTTGCACCTCCACTTT
V gene: TRBV19; clone size: NA; D gene: NA; J gene: TRBJ2-5; CDR3 protein: CASSKDYQETQYF; CDR3 DNA: TGTGCCAGTAGTAAGGACTACCAAGAGACCCAGTACTTC
V gene: TRBV24-1; clone size: NA; D gene: TRBD1; J gene: TRBJ2-3; CDR3 protein: CATSDPGQGTDTQYF; CDR3 DNA: TGTGCCACCAGTGACCCGGGACAGGGCACAGATACGCAGTATTTT
V gene: TRBV12-3/TRBV12-4; clone size: NA; D gene: NA; J gene: TRBJ2-2; CDR3 protein: CASKSGNTGELFF; CDR3 DNA: TGTGCCAGCAAGAGCGGTAACACCGGGGAGCTGTTTTTT
V gene: TRBV5-4; clone size: NA; D gene: TRBD2; J gene: TRBJ2-5; CDR3 protein: CASSLGLAGNEKTQYF; CDR3 DNA: TGTGCCAGCAGCTTGGGACTAGCGGGAAACGAGAAGACCCAGTACTTC
V gene: TRBV5-6; clone size: few; D gene: NA; J gene: TRBJ1-2; CDR3 protein: CASSLWTQDYGYTF; CDR3 DNA: TGTGCCAGCAGCTTGTGGACACAGGACTATGGCTACACCTTC
V gene: TRBV3-1/TRBV3-2; clone size: once; D gene: NA; J gene: TRBJ2-7; CDR3 protein: CASSLRGGPIVLF; CDR3 DNA: TGTGCCAGCAGCCTTAGGGGGGGGCCCATTGTTCTCTTC
V gene: TRBV2; clone size: few; D gene: NA; J gene: TRBJ1-4; CDR3 protein: CASLVSTNEKLFF; CDR3 DNA: TGTGCCAGCCTCGTCAGCACTAATGAAAAACTGTTTTTT
V gene: TRBV4-3; clone size: NA; D gene: NA; J gene: TRBJ2-1; CDR3 protein: CASSQDSTYNEQFF; CDR3 DNA: TGCGCCAGCAGCCAAGATTCTACCTACAATGAGCAGTTCTTC
V gene: TRBV19; clone size: NA; D gene: NA; J gene: TRBJ2-1; CDR3 protein: CASSIAQVGEQFF; CDR3 DNA: TGTGCCAGTAGTATAGCACAGGTTGGCGAGCAGTTCTTC
V gene: TRBV18; clone size: NA; D gene: NA; J gene: TRBJ2-1; CDR3 protein: CASSQGTYNEQFF; CDR3 DNA: TGTGCCAGCTCACAGGGGACCTACAATGAGCAGTTCTTC
V gene: TRBV5-1; clone size: NA; D gene: TRBD2; J gene: TRBJ2-2; CDR3 protein: CATRVGEGPITGELFF; CDR3 DNA: TGCGCCACCCGGGTCGGGGAGGGCCCGATTACCGGGGAGCTGTTTTTT
V gene: TRBV19; clone size: NA; D gene: NA; J gene: TRBJ1-2; CDR3 protein: CASSKPLRQVYGYTF; CDR3 DNA: TGTGCCAGTAGTAAACCCCTAAGACAGGTCTATGGCTACACCTTC
V gene: TRBV5-3; clone size: NA; D gene: NA; J gene: TRBJ2-2; CDR3 protein: CARPRVVLNTGELFF; CDR3 DNA: TGTGCCAGACCCAGGGTCGTTTTGAACACCGGGGAGCTGTTTTTT
V gene: TRBV14; clone size: NA; D gene: TRBD2; J gene: TRBJ2-3; CDR3 protein: CASSQGIKRGTSDTQYF; CDR3 DNA: TGTGCCAGCAGCCAAGGTATCAAGCGGGGGACGTCAGATACGCAGTATTTT
V gene: TRBV5-6; clone size: NA; D gene: TRBD2; J gene: TRBJ2-3; CDR3 protein: CASSAGGSTDTQYF; CDR3 DNA: TGTGCCAGCAGCGCCGGGGGGAGCACAGATACGCAGTATTTT
V gene: TRBV5-4; clone size: NA; D gene: NA; J gene: TRBJ1-1; CDR3 protein: CASSSGLNTEAFF; CDR3 DNA: TGTGCCAGCAGCTCGGGCCTTAACACTGAAGCTTTCTTT
V gene: TRBV2; clone size: NA; D gene: TRBD2; J gene: TRBJ2-3; CDR3 protein: CASSEALAGGFTDTQYF; CDR3 DNA: TGTGCCAGCAGTGAAGCTTTAGCGGGGGGGTTCACAGATACGCAGTATTTT
V gene: TRBV7-2; clone size: NA; D gene: NA; J gene: TRBJ1-2; CDR3 protein: CASSPSQEAYGYTF; CDR3 DNA: TGTGCCAGCAGCCCGTCACAGGAAGCCTATGGCTACACCTTC
V gene: TRBV9; clone size: NA; D gene: TRBD2; J gene: TRBJ2-5; CDR3 protein: CASSLGRDSQETQYF; CDR3 DNA: TGTGCCAGCAGCTTAGGGAGGGACTCCCAAGAGACCCAGTACTTC
V gene: TRBV2; clone size: NA; D gene: NA; J gene: TRBJ2-1; CDR3 protein: CASSDEAGRRREQFF; CDR3 DNA: TGTGCCAGCAGTGATGAGGCAGGGCGTCGGCGTGAGCAGTTCTTC
V gene: TRBV19; clone size: few; D gene: NA; J gene: TRBJ1-4; CDR3 protein: CASSDQIGEKLFF; CDR3 DNA: TGTGCCAGTTCGGACCAAATAGGGGAAAAACTGTTTTTT
V gene: TRBV19; clone size: NA; D gene: TRBD2; J gene: TRBJ2-7; CDR3 protein: CASSPWGGLAGSVSYEQYF; CDR3 DNA: TGTGCCAGTAGTCCCTGGGGGGGACTAGCGGGAAGCGTCTCCTACGAGCAGTACTTC
V gene: TRBV2; clone size: NA; D gene: TRBD1; J gene: TRBJ2-5; CDR3 protein: CASSVDRGVETQYF; CDR3 DNA: TGTGCCAGCAGTGTTGACAGGGGGGTGGAGACCCAGTACTTC
V gene: TRBV30; clone size: NA; D gene: NA; J gene: TRBJ1-3; CDR3 protein: CAWSSGANSGNTIYF; CDR3 DNA: TGTGCCTGGAGTTCTGGAGCTAACTCTGGAAACACCATATATTTT
V gene: TRBV19; clone size: NA; D gene: TRBD1; J gene: TRBJ1-1; CDR3 protein: CASSLDRAAEAFF; CDR3 DNA: TGTGCCAGTAGCTTGGACAGGGCGGCTGAAGCTTTCTTT
V gene: TRBV29-1; clone size: NA; D gene: NA; J gene: TRBJ1-1; CDR3 protein: CSVQRGGGNTEAFF; CDR3 DNA: TGCAGCGTCCAAAGGGGAGGAGGGAACACTGAAGCTTTCTTT
V gene: TRBV7-2; clone size: NA; D gene: NA; J gene: TRBJ2-3; CDR3 protein: CASSLLGVSTDTQYF; CDR3 DNA: TGTGCCAGCAGCTTGTTGGGCGTGAGCACAGATACGCAGTATTTT
V gene: TRBV27; clone size: NA; D gene: NA; J gene: TRBJ2-5; CDR3 protein: CASSLDSQETQYF; CDR3 DNA: TGTGCCAGCAGTTTAGACTCCCAAGAGACCCAGTACTTC
V gene: TRBV6-5; clone size: NA; D gene: NA; J gene: TRBJ1-1; CDR3 protein: CATQYGGWNTEAFF; CDR3 DNA: TGTGCCACCCAGTATGGAGGGTGGAACACTGAAGCTTTCTTT
V gene: TRBV5-4; clone size: NA; D gene: NA; J gene: TRBJ2-1; CDR3 protein: CASSPSTSEQFF; CDR3 DNA: TGTGCCAGCAGCCCCTCCACTAGTGAGCAGTTCTTC
V gene: TRBV7-2; clone size: NA; D gene: NA; J gene: TRBJ2-5; CDR3 protein: CASSLVGRGHQETQYF; CDR3 DNA: TGTGCCAGCAGCTTAGTGGGGCGGGGACACCAAGAGACCCAGTACTTC
V gene: TRBV18; clone size: NA; D gene: NA; J gene: TRBJ1-4; CDR3 protein: CASSPRSGTNEKLFF; CDR3 DNA: TGTGCCAGCTCACCTAGATCGGGGACTAATGAAAAACTGTTTTTT
V gene: TRBV9; clone size: NA; D gene: TRBD2; J gene: TRBJ2-3; CDR3 protein: CASSVVLAGGTDTQYF; CDR3 DNA: TGTGCCAGCAGCGTAGTATTAGCGGGGGGCACAGATACGCAGTATTTT
V gene: TRBV2; clone size: NA; D gene: NA; J gene: TRBJ2-2; CDR3 protein: CASSAIRTNTGELFF; CDR3 DNA: TGTGCCAGCAGTGCCATAAGGACGAACACCGGGGAGCTGTTTTTT
V gene: TRBV11-2; clone size: NA; D gene: TRBD1; J gene: TRBJ1-1; CDR3 protein: CASSLDRSGGIEAFF; CDR3 DNA: TGTGCCAGCAGCTTAGATCGGTCAGGGGGCATTGAAGCTTTCTTT
V gene: TRBV10-3; clone size: NA; D gene: NA; J gene: TRBJ1-2; CDR3 protein: CAISGSGDGYTF; CDR3 DNA: TGTGCCATCAGTGGGTCAGGGGATGGCTACACCTTC
V gene: TRBV6-6; clone size: few; D gene: NA; J gene: TRBJ1-1; CDR3 protein: CASSFSGMGTEAFF; CDR3 DNA: TGTGCCAGCAGTTTTTCAGGGATGGGCACTGAAGCTTTCTTT
V gene: TRBV19; clone size: NA; D gene: NA; J gene: TRBJ2-3; CDR3 protein: CASSIRGRIYTQYF; CDR3 DNA: TGTGCCAGTAGTATAAGGGGTCGCATCTATACGCAGTATTTT
V gene: TRBV7-2; clone size: NA; D gene: TRBD2; J gene: TRBJ2-3; CDR3 protein: CASSLMGLAGVASTDTQYF; CDR3 DNA: TGTGCCAGCAGCTTAATGGGACTAGCGGGTGTAGCTAGCACAGATACGCAGTATTTT
V gene: TRBV4-3; clone size: NA; D gene: TRBD2; J gene: TRBJ2-3; CDR3 protein: CASSQDYRAGGFTDTQYF; CDR3 DNA: TGCGCCAGCAGCCAAGATTACCGAGCGGGGGGCTTCACAGATACGCAGTATTTT
V gene: TRBV7-9; clone size: NA; D gene: NA; J gene: TRBJ2-5; CDR3 protein: CASSFTGVGETQYF; CDR3 DNA: TGTGCCAGCAGCTTCACGGGAGTAGGGGAGACCCAGTACTTC
V gene: TRBV5-1; clone size: medium-sized; D gene: NA; J gene: TRBJ2-1; CDR3 protein: CASSLEAANSYNEQFF; CDR3 DNA: TGCGCCAGCAGCTTGGAGGCAGCAAATTCCTACAATGAGCAGTTCTTC
V gene: TRBV3-1/TRBV3-2; clone size: NA; D gene: NA; J gene: TRBJ1-5; CDR3 protein: CASSNGLGLNQPQHF; CDR3 DNA: TGTGCCAGCAGCAATGGGTTGGGTCTTAATCAGCCCCAGCATTTT
V gene: TRBV19; clone size: NA; D gene: NA; J gene: TRBJ1-2; CDR3 protein: CASSIEGRQVGGYTF; CDR3 DNA: TGTGCCAGTAGTATAGAAGGAAGACAGGTCGGTGGCTACACCTTC
V gene: TRBV5-4; clone size: few; D gene: NA; J gene: TRBJ2-1; CDR3 protein: CASSGAPGGTLTYNEQFF; CDR3 DNA: TGTGCCAGCAGCGGGGCCCCAGGCGGAACACTTACCTACAATGAGCAGTTCTTC
V gene: TRBV4-3; clone size: NA; D gene: NA; J gene: TRBJ2-1; CDR3 protein: CASSQDRGRWNEQFF; CDR3 DNA: TGCGCCAGCAGCCAAGATAGGGGCCGGTGGAATGAGCAGTTCTTC
V gene: TRBV7-8; clone size: NA; D gene: TRBD1; J gene: TRBJ2-3; CDR3 protein: CASSPWDRSTDTQYF; CDR3 DNA: TGTGCCAGCAGCCCCTGGGACAGGAGCACAGATACGCAGTATTTT
V gene: TRBV14; clone size: NA; D gene: NA; J gene: TRBJ2-5; CDR3 protein: CASSPNSRETQYF; CDR3 DNA: TGTGCCAGCAGCCCTAACTCTCGGGAGACCCAGTACTTC
V gene: TRBV5-5; clone size: few; D gene: NA; J gene: TRBJ1-1; CDR3 protein: CASSLGWGNTEAFF; CDR3 DNA: TGTGCCAGCAGCTTGGGGTGGGGCAACACTGAAGCTTTCTTT
V gene: TRBV10-3; clone size: once; D gene: TRBD1; J gene: TRBJ1-2; CDR3 protein: CAISAPGQGIYGYTF; CDR3 DNA: TGTGCCATCAGCGCACCGGGACAGGGGATCTATGGCTACACCTTC
V gene: TRBV3-1/TRBV3-2; clone size: NA; D gene: NA; J gene: TRBJ2-7; CDR3 protein: CASSPKWTGVILYEQYF; CDR3 DNA: TGTGCCAGCAGCCCCAAGTGGACGGGCGTCATTCTCTACGAGCAGTACTTC
V gene: TRBV7-9; clone size: NA; D gene: NA; J gene: TRBJ2-3; CDR3 protein: CASRYTDTQYF; CDR3 DNA: TGTGCCAGCAGATACACAGATACGCAGTATTTT